One and the same sample provided the 22 T cell receptor beta chains below, sequenced in a study of tumor and adjacent non-tumor tissue in lung cancer. Three rounds of nested PCR, following a modified ARM-PCR protocol, produced the TCRbeta library. TCRdb reanalysed the multiplex PCR reads using MiXCR and keeps one entry per CDR3 protein. The sample contains tens of thousands of distinct CDR3 sequences, roughly 73% of which appear only once. This sample's RNA came from whole unsorted tissue. Input material: lung tumor tissue. These TCRs come from a woman in her 50s with non-small cell lung cancer.

The V call is TRBV4-1, the J call TRBJ2-4, with D possibly being TRBD1 (5 bases). The CDR3 consists of 16 residues. Per germline, CDR1 MGHRA and CDR2 YSYEKL. V lost 11 bases, J lost 0 bases, and 20 bases lay in between. The CDR3 nucleotides are TGCGCCGGCTGCCAAGAAGGGGCTGTAGCCAAAAACATTCAGTACTTC. Residues: CAGCQEGAVAKNIQYF.

A note on this clonotype: One base away lies a much larger clone, so this may be a sequencing read error. No conserved phenylalanine or tryptophan is present at the end of the CDR3, so a read error is the likely explanation. The CDR3 protein is CASSKQGEGPYEQYL. CDR3 nucleotide sequence: TGTGCCAGCAGCAAACAGGGGGAAGGCCCCTACGAGCAGTACTTG. The gene calls are TRBV7-2 and TRBJ2-7; 8 bases align to TRBD1. This CDR3 is 15 amino acids long. CDR1 is SGHTA and CDR2 is FQGNSA in the germline V gene. The J segment lost 2 bases and the V segment lost 5 bases, leaving 8 bases of the junction unmatched.

This clonotype was observed many times. The rearrangement uses TRBV5-1 and TRBJ1-5; tentatively, D is TRBD1 (5 bases). The germline V gene encodes CDR1 SGHRS and CDR2 YFSETQ. Trimming took off 4 bases at V and 7 bases at J, with 12 bases between the two ends. The CDR3 is 13 amino acids. DNA for the CDR3: TGCGCCAGCAGCCAGGAGGGGTTGCAGCCCCAGCATTTT. Translating it yields CASSQEGLQPQHF. Full variable domain (outside the CDR3, taken from reference TRBV5-1 and TRBJ1-5): KAGVTQTPRYLIKTRGQQVTLSCSPISGHRSVSWYQQTPGQGLQFLFEYFSETQRNKGNFPGRFSGRQFSNSRSEMNVSTLELGDSALYLCASSQEGLQPQHFGDGTRLSIL.

This clonotype ranks as large. The rearrangement uses TRBV11-2 and TRBJ2-1; no clear D gene. CDR1 is SGHAT, CDR2 FQNNGV, per germline. V was trimmed by 0 bases and J by 6 bases, leaving 6 bases between them. The CDR3 loop spans 13 amino acids. This chain's CDR3 is CASSLEAANEQFF. The CDR3, as DNA: TGTGCCAGCAGCTTAGAGGCGGCCAATGAGCAGTTCTTC.

This rearrangement joins TRBV11-2 to TRBJ2-1; a weak D match, TRBD2 (7 bases). TRBJ2-7 matches the DNA end more closely, so the J call is doubtful. The CDR3 has 17 amino acids. Germline V lookup: CDR1 SGHAT, CDR2 FQNNGV. CDR3 protein: CASGGGDGTKIWNEQYF. The CDR3 region has the DNA TGTGCCAGCGGCGGGGGCGATGGGACGAAGATTTGGAATGAGCAGTACTTC.

The chain combines TRBV29-1 with TRBJ2-7; 8 bases agree with TRBD2. This CDR3 spans 14 amino acids. Germline-derived CDR1 and CDR2 are SQVTM and ANQGSEA. CDR3 sequence reads: CSFISGSAIHEQYF. The CDR3 bases are TGCAGTTTCATCAGCGGGAGTGCAATCCATGAGCAGTACTTC.

This clonotype was counted a single time. A much more abundant neighbour one base away suggests this may be a read error. This chain uses TRBV10-3 with TRBJ2-1; TRBD2 might be the D (5 bases). The CDR3 totals 16 residues. V lost 6 bases to trimming and J lost 1 base, with 16 bases between them. Germline CDR1 reads ENHRY; CDR2 reads SYGVKD. CDR3 nucleotides: TGTGCCATCAGCCTGAGAGGGCCGGGATCCTACAATGAGCAGTTCTTC. Protein sequence: CAISLRGPGSYNEQFF.

V gene TRBV7-2 combines with J gene TRBJ2-1, with 8 bases fitting TRBD2. The CDR3 runs 15 residues. The germline V gene encodes CDR1 SGHTA and CDR2 FQGNSA. The V gene end was trimmed by 8 bases and the J gene end by 2 bases; junction bases not matched to a gene: 8. The CDR3 DNA sequence: TGTGCCAGCGGCATACTAGCGGACACCTACAATGAGCAGTTCTTC. Translated, it gives CASGILADTYNEQFF.

V and J are TRBV20-1 and TRBJ1-1; 10 nucleotides match TRBD1. From germline, CDR1 is DFQATT and CDR2 SNEGSKA (reference sequence). This CDR3 region has 14 residues. After removal of 5 bases from V and 2 bases from J, the junction contained 5 bases not matched to a gene. The CDR3 sequence is CSAWTGGENTEAFF. The CDR3 DNA follows: TGCAGTGCTTGGACAGGGGGAGAAAACACTGAAGCTTTCTTT.

To note about this clonotype: No conserved phenylalanine or tryptophan ends this CDR3, so it is likely a read error. DNA for the CDR3: TGCGCCAGCGATACGGGGGGTTCAAGGTACGAACAGTACCTC. Translating it yields CASDTGGSRYEQYL. The V call is TRBV10-2, the J call TRBJ2-7, with 7 bases that match TRBD2. Germline loops: CDR1 WSHSY, CDR2 SAAADI. The CDR3 sequence is 14 residues long.

Points on this clonotype: Compared with germline, one end of the junction differs, possibly owing to a read error. The V call is TRBV12-3 or TRBV12-4, the J call TRBJ2-2, with 13 nucleotides matching TRBD2. There are 20 residues in the CDR3. For the CDR3, the DNA is TGTGCCAGCAGTTTTAGGGACAGGACTAGCGGGAGAATTCCCGCCGGTGAGCTGTTTTTT. Translation gives CASSFRDRTSGRIPAGELFF.

Concerning this clonotype itself: It is likely a read error, because the conserved phenylalanine at the end of the CDR3 is missing. The chain uses TRBV30 and TRBJ2-3, with 8 bases lining up with TRBD1. CDR3 size: 15 residues. Germline CDR1 and CDR2: GTSNPN and SVGIG (reference sequence). CDR3 amino acids: CVWSVQGAGTDTQYI. The CDR3 DNA sequence: TGTGTCTGGAGCGTCCAGGGGGCCGGCACAGATACGCAGTATATT.

Comment on this clonotype: The CDR3 ends on some other residue instead of the conserved phenylalanine or tryptophan, so this is likely a read error. The DNA is left out, because the CDR3 cannot be placed on it with certainty; the CDR3 is given as TCRdb lists it. The chain couples TRBV29-1 to TRBJ2-7; the table's D call, TRBD1, has no DNA check behind it. Per germline, CDR1 SQVTM and CDR2 ANQGSEA. The CDR3 is made up of 15 amino acids, end residues included. CDR3 protein: CRVTIGGQGAYEQHL.

About this clonotype itself: A much larger clone lies one base from this, so it may be a read error. The chain is built from TRBV10-3 and TRBJ2-7; 8 nucleotides align to TRBD2. Germline-derived CDR1 and CDR2 are ENHRY and SYGVKD. V shed 10 bases and J 1 base; nucleotides not matched to a gene: 9. This CDR3 has 14 amino acids. This CDR3 is CATGRRLASYEQYF. In DNA, the CDR3 is TGTGCCACAGGCCGGAGACTAGCGTCCTACGAGCAGTACTTC.

The genes are TRBV20-1 and TRBJ1-6; D not certain. The germline gives CDR1 DFQATT, CDR2 SNEGSKA (reference sequence). The V end lost 1 base, the J end lost 4 bases, and 11 bases lay between the germline ends. The length of the CDR3 is 15 residues. Here the CDR3 reads CSARGASEYNSPLHF. Written as DNA, the CDR3 is TGCAGTGCTAGAGGGGCGTCTGAATATAATTCACCCCTCCACTTT.

Details on this clonotype: A junction end diverges from the germline sequence, so it may reflect a read error. The chain employs TRBV6-5 and TRBJ2-2; maybe TRBD1 (6 bases). The CDR3 contains 15 residues. The germline V gene encodes CDR1 MNHEY and CDR2 SVGAGI. The CDR3 sequence: CASSRTGLGTWELFF. The CDR3, as DNA: TGTGCCAGCAGTAGAACAGGGTTAGGCACCTGGGAGTTGTTTTTT.

As for this clonotype: Germline and junction disagree at one end, which may indicate a read error. This rearrangement joins TRBV10-3 to TRBJ2-2; 14 nucleotides line up with TRBD2. The germline CDR1 and CDR2 sequences are ENHRY and SYGVKD. The CDR3 is 16 residues long. The CDR3 reads CAISGGTSGSVEELFF. CDR3 sequence (DNA): TGTGCCATCAGTGGAGGGACTAGCGGGAGCGTTGAGGAACTGTTTTTC.

The gene calls are TRBV11-1 and TRBJ2-5; D is perhaps TRBD1 (6 bases). The V gene lost 1 base and the J gene lost 0 bases, with 9 bases spanning the gap. The CDR3 consists of 15 residues. Per the germline V gene, CDR1 is SGHAT and CDR2 is FQDESV (reference sequence). The CDR3 DNA is TGTGCCAGCAGCTTAGACGGACAGAACCAAGAGACCCAGTACTTC. Translated, it gives CASSLDGQNQETQYF.

Points on this clonotype: A much more abundant neighbour one base away suggests this may be a read error. V and J are TRBV7-9 and TRBJ2-1; weak D call: TRBD1 (6 bases). The CDR3 runs 18 residues. Trimming stripped 7 bases from V and 6 bases from J, with 28 bases between. Germline CDR1 is SEHNR and CDR2 is FQNEAQ (reference sequence). The CDR3 is CASMYLAPGVSFPNEQFF. In DNA form, the CDR3 reads TGTGCCAGCATGTACCTCGCCCCAGGGGTGAGTTTTCCCAATGAGCAGTTCTTC.

As for this clonotype: This CDR3 fails to terminate in the conserved phenylalanine or tryptophan, so it likely reflects a read error. The rearrangement links TRBV7-9 to TRBJ2-1; 10 bases map to TRBD2. Germline CDR1 SEHNR, CDR2 FQNEAQ (reference sequence). The CDR3 is 17 amino acids. CDR3 protein: CASSPRRTSGLYNEQFL. CDR3 coding DNA: TGTGCTAGCAGCCCAAGGCGGACTAGCGGCCTTTACAATGAGCAGTTCCTC.

This clonotype was observed a single time. Compared with germline, one end of the junction differs, possibly owing to a read error. The chain carries TRBV11-3 and TRBJ2-2; perhaps TRBD1 as D (6 bases). CDR1 is SGHNT, CDR2 YENEEA, per germline. This CDR3 spans 14 amino acids. In DNA, the CDR3 is TGTGTCAGCAGCCTAGTAGGGGGCACCGGGGAGCTGTTTTTT. Amino acids: CVSSLVGGTGELFF.

The chain has TRBV4-2 and TRBJ1-5, with D perhaps TRBD1 (6 bases). This CDR3 region has 16 residues. V gave up 2 bases and J gave up 6 bases, with 17 bases separating them. Germline V lookup: CDR1 LGHNA, CDR2 YNFKEQ. The CDR3, as DNA: TGTGCCAGCAGCCAATATTTGGACGGGGGCGGTCAGCCCCAGCATTTT. Amino acids: CASSQYLDGGGQPQHF.